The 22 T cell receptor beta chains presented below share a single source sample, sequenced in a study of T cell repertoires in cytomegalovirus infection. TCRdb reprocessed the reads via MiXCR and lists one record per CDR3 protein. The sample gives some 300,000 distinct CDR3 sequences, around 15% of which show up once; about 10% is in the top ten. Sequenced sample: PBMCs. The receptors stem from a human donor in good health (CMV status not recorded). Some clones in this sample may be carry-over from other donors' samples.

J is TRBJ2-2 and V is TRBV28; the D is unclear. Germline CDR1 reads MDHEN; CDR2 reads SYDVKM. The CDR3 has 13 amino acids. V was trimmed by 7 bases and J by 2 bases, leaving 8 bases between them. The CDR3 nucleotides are TGTGCCAGCAACTCCCAAAACACCGGGGAGCTGTTTTTT. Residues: CASNSQNTGELFF.

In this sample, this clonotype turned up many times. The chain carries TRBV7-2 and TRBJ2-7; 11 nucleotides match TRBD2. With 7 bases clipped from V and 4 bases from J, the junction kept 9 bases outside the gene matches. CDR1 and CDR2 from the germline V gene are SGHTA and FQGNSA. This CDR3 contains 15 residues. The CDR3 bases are TGTGCCAGCACCTACGCCGGGACTAGCGGTTACGAGCAGTACTTC. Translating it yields CASTYAGTSGYEQYF.

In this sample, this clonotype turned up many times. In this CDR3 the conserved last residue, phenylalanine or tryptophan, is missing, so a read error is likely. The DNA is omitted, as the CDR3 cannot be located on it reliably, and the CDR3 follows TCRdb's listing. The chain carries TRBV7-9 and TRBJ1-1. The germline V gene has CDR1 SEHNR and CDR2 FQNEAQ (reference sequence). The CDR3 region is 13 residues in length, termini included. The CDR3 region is CASSPPEGGSLKL.

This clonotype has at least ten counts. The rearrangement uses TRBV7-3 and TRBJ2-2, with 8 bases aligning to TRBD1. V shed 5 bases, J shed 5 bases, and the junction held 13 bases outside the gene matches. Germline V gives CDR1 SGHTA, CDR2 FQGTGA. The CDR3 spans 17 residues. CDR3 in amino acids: CASSLLPGTGNTGELFF. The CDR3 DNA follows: TGTGCCAGCAGCCTTCTACCCGGGACAGGCAATACCGGGGAGCTGTTTTTT.

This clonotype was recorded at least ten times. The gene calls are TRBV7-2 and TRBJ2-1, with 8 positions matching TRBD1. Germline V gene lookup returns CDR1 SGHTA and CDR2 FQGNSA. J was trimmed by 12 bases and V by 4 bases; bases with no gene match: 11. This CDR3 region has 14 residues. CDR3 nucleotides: TGTGCCAGCAGCTACCGGGACAGGAAAACTGGGCAGTTCTTC. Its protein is CASSYRDRKTGQFF. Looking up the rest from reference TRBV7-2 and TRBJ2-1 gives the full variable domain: GAGVSQSPSNKVTEKGKDVELRCDPISGHTALYWYRQSLGQGLEFLIYFQGNSAPDKSGLPSDRFSAERTGGSVSTLTIQRTQQEDSAVYLCASSYRDRKTGQFFGPGTRLTVL.

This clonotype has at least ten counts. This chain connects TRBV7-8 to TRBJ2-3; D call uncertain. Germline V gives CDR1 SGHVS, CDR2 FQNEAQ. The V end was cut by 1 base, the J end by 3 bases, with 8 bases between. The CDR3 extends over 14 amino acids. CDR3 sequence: CASSLGARTDTQYF. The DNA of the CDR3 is TGTGCCAGCAGCTTAGGGGCCCGGACAGATACGCAGTATTTT.

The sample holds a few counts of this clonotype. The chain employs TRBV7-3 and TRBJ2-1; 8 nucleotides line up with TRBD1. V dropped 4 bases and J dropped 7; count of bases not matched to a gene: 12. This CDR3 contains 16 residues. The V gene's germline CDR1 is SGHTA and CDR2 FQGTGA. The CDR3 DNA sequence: TGTGCCAGCAGCTCCCGGACAGGGAGTAGGTCGAATGAGCAGTTCTTC. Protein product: CASSSRTGSRSNEQFF.

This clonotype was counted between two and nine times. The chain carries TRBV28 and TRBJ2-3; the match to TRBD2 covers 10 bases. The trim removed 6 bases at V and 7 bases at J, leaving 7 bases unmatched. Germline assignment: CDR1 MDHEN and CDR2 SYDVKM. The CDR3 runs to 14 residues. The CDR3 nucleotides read TGTGCCAGCAGCTCTAGCGGGAGAACGAATACGCAGTATTTT. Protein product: CASSSSGRTNTQYF.

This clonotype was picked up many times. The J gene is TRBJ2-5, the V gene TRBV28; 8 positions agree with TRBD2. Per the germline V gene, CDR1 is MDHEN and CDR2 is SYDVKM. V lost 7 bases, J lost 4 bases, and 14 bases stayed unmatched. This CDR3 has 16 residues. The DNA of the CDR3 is TGTGCCAGCACCAAGGCGGGGGGCGCCTTCGGAGAGACCCAGTACTTC. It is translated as CASTKAGGAFGETQYF. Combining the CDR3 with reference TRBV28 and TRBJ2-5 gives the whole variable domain DVKVTQSSRYLVKRTGEKVFLECVQDMDHENMFWYRQDPGLGLRLIYFSYDVKMKEKGDIPEGYSVSREKKERFSLILESASTNQTSMYLCASTKAGGAFGETQYFGPGTRLLVL.

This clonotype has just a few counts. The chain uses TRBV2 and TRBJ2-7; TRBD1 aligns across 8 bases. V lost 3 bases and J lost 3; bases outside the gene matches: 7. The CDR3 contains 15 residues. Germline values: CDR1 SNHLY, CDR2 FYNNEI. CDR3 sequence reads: CASSDGRQGRYEQYF. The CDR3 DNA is TGTGCCAGCAGTGATGGTAGACAGGGGCGCTACGAGCAGTACTTC. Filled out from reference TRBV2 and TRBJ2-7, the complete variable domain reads EPEVTQTPSHQVTQMGQEVILRCVPISNHLYFYWYRQILGQKVEFLVSFYNNEISEKSEIFDDQFSVERPDGSNFTLKIRSTKLEDSAMYFCASSDGRQGRYEQYFGPGTRLTVT.

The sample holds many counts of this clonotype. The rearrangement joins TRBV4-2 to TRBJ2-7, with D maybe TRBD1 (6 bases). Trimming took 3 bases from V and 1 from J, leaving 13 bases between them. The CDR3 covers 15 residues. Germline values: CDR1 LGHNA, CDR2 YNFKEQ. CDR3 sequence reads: CASSQALDSSYEQYF. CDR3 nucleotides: TGTGCCAGCAGCCAGGCCTTGGACAGTTCCTACGAGCAGTACTTC.

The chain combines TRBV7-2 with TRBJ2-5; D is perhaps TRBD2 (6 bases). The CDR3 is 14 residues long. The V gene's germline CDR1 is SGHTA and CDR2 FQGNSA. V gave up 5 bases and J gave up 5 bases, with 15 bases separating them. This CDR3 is CASSRGLTGETQYF. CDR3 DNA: TGTGCCAGCAGCCGGGGACTCACGGGGGAGACCCAGTACTTC.

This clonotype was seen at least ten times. This CDR3 is CASSLYGGRSNTGELFF. CDR3 sequence (DNA): TGTGCCAGCAGCTTATACGGCGGGAGGTCCAACACCGGGGAGCTGTTTTTT. The rearrangement links TRBV7-2 to TRBJ2-2, with 8 bases matching TRBD2. The CDR3 spans 17 residues. The germline gives CDR1 SGHTA, CDR2 FQGNSA. V lost 2 bases to trimming and J lost 2 bases; unmatched junction nucleotides: 7. The whole variable domain, filled in from reference TRBV7-2 and TRBJ2-2, reads GAGVSQSPSNKVTEKGKDVELRCDPISGHTALYWYRQSLGQGLEFLIYFQGNSAPDKSGLPSDRFSAERTGGSVSTLTIQRTQQEDSAVYLCASSLYGGRSNTGELFFGEGSRLTVL.

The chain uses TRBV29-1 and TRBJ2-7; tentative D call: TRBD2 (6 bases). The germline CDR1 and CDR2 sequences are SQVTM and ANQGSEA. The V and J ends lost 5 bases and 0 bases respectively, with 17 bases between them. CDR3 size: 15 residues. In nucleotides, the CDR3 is TGCAGCGTTCAGAGGGGTAGCGGTCTCTCCTACGAGCAGTACTTC. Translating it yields CSVQRGSGLSYEQYF.

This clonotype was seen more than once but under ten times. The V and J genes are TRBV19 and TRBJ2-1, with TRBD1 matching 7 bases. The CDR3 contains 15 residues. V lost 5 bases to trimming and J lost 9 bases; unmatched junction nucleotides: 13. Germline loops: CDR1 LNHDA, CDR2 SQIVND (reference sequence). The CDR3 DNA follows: TGTGCCAGTAGTTCCTTTTCCCCGACAGGGCCTGAGCAGTTCTTC. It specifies CASSSFSPTGPEQFF.

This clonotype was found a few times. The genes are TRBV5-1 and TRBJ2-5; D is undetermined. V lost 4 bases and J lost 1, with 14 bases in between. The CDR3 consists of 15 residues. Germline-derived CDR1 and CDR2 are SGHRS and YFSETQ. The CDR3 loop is CASSLGSSIQETQYF. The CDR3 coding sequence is TGCGCCAGCAGCCTGGGGTCGTCGATCCAAGAGACCCAGTACTTC.

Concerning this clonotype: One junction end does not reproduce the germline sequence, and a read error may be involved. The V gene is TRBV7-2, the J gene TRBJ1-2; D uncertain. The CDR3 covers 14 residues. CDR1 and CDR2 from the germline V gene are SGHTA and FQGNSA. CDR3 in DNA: TGTGCCAGCAGCTTATCTCGGATTAACTATGGCTACATCTTC. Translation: CASSLSRINYGYIF. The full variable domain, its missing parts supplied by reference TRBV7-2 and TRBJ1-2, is GAGVSQSPSNKVTEKGKDVELRCDPISGHTALYWYRQSLGQGLEFLIYFQGNSAPDKSGLPSDRFSAERTGGSVSTLTIQRTQQEDSAVYLCASSLSRINYGYIFGSGTRLTVV.

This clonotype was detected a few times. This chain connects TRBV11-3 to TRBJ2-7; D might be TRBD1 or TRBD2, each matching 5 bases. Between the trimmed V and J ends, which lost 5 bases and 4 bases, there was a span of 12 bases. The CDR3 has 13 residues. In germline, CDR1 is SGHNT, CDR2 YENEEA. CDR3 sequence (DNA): TGTGCCAGCAGCACGGGACCTGGGTACGAGCAGTACTTC. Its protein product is CASSTGPGYEQYF.

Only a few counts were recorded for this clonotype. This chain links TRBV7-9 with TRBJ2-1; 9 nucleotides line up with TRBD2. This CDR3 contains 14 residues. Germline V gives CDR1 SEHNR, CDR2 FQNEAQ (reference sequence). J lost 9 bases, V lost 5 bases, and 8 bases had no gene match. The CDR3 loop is CASSLPGTSIEQFF. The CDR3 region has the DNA TGTGCCAGCAGCCTCCCGGGGACTAGCATTGAGCAGTTCTTC.

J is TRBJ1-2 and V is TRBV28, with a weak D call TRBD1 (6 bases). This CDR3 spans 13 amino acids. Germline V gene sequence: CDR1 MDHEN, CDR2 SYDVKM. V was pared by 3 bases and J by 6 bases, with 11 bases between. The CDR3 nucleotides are TGTGCCAGCAGTTTGGAACAGGGCGATGGCTACACCTTC. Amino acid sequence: CASSLEQGDGYTF.

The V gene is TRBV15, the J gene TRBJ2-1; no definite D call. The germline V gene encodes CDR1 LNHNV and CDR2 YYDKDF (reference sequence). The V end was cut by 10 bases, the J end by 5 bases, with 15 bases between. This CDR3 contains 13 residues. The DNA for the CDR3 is TGTGCCATTAAGACCAACGCAAACAATGAGCAGTTCTTC. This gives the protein CAIKTNANNEQFF.

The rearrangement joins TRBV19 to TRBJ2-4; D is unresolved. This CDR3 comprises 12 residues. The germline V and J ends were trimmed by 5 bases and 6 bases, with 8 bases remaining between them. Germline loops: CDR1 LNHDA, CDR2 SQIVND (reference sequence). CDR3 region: CASSPLGNIQYF. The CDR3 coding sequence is TGTGCCAGTAGTCCCCTAGGAAACATTCAGTACTTC.